The TCR beta chain under discussion was sequenced for a study of cytomegalovirus exposure and HLA in healthy donors (dated by TCRdb to the late 2010s). Looking at the study overall: An earlier analysis of several hundred of the donors reported 250 to 300 Gb of sequence data and more than 90 million unique TCR beta sequences from 150 million to 200 million T cells. Approximately 310 gigabases of sequencing data and tens of millions of unique TCR sequences were included in an early release covering roughly 600 HLA-typed donors. Of the roughly 400 genotyped donors, less than 85% were placed in the genetic ancestry cluster associated with self-reported Caucasian donors. The aim of the study was to test whether cataloging public T cell receptors could identify signatures of past pathogen exposure. The study used immunosequencing to profile the T cell repertoires of under 700 subjects and linked those repertoires to cytomegalovirus serostatus. In addition to the first cohort of approximately 670 subjects, a separate validation cohort of over 90 different subjects was used. The study combined high-throughput TCR immunosequencing, statistical association of individual TCRs with disease status, and machine learning to predict cytomegalovirus infection status. A later analysis re-analyzed previously published TCR beta repertoires from about 600 donors and added high-resolution HLA genotyping to study TCR occurrence patterns. Rather than drawing on any new phenotypic data, the later analysis identified candidate immune exposures from TCR beta sequences and the way those sequences occurred across donors. In an earlier analysis of roughly 600 of the donors, high-throughput TCR beta sequencing was used to judge whether each TCR beta V gene segment behaved as functional or pseudogenic. Alongside the repertoire data, information on donor age, sex, ethnicity and CMV serostatus was compiled. Genome-wide SNP genotypes for about 55% of the roughly 670 donors were used in a later genetic analysis, which treated that subset as a discovery cohort. All discovery cohort repertoires had been generated on a single sequencing platform. Class I and class II HLA loci were covered by the typing at four-digit resolution. Typing coverage differed by locus: A, B, C, DRB1 and DQB1 were typed in about 629-640 donors, DQA1 in roughly 500, DPA1 in 600 to 610, and DPB1 in about 450. A handful of DR-DQ haplotypes were handled as single units for association and clustering because linkage in the cohort was strong. Among 398 genotyped donors of the cohort, an average of roughly 240,000 unique TCR beta nucleotide sequences were sequenced per donor, roughly 20% of them non-productive. Overall study outcomes, separate from this receptor: In a later analysis, several top co-occurrence clusters were reported to appear linked to parvovirus B19, influenza, CMV and Epstein-Barr virus. Most CMV-associated TCR beta chains appeared to be HLA-restricted in a later analysis, and the HLA associations seemed to be driven largely by CMV exposure. At a false discovery rate of 0.05, a later analysis linked 15,000 to 20,000 TCR beta sequences to specific HLA alleles. A later analysis found that HLA-associated TCR beta chains were more clonally expanded and had lower generation probabilities than equally common non-associated chains. In an earlier analysis of 500 to 650 of the donors, most TCR beta V segments appeared in productive rearrangements about 87% or about 30% of the time, broadly matching IMGT annotations. A further reported finding was that TCR beta sequences accurately predicted the HLA-A and HLA-B alleles for most subjects in the first cohort. Approximately 16 rarely observed V segments, including chromosome 9 orphons, were excluded from the earlier analysis of about 610 of the donors because counts were too low. In a later genetic analysis, a missense DCLRE1C variant was associated with V-gene and J-gene trimming of TCR beta chains, and the association was replicated in an independent cohort. The authors suggested that the approach could potentially be generalized to other disease states and immunological phenotypes. According to a later analysis, TCR association rates differed among HLA loci, with DRB1 alleles showing the most associated TCRs and HLA-C alleles showing the fewest. The study gave a list of about 150 TCR beta chains associated with cytomegalovirus. This cohort had only TCR beta chains sequenced, and the lack of alpha or paired-chain data limited which features could be detected. The sequencing pipeline was judged likely to have produced a cluster of highly shared sequence variants as a technical artifact. The classifier was reported to diagnose cytomegalovirus status with high specificity and sensitivity in both the original cohort and the validation cohort. Across donors, most TCR sequences were observed very rarely, whereas some public TCRs were present in many individuals. CMV serostatus was the only immune exposure information available for the cohort. In vitro tests confirmed that a few of the cytomegalovirus-associated TCR beta chains recognize cytomegalovirus antigens. Some IMGT-functional V segments, including TRBV6-2 and TRBV6-3, could not be distinguished by the 87-base-pair reads and were therefore excluded. When HLA alleles, especially DR and DQ, strongly co-occurred, TCR associations were difficult to assign to individual alleles. In a later genetic analysis, fewer N-insertions in productive TCRs were reported among donors in an Asian-associated ancestry cluster than the 666-donor mean. HLA typing was unavailable for some donors at each locus, so association tests used only the typed subset. Presence/absence analyses assumed roughly uniform sequencing depth across donors, an assumption that may not hold. Linkage disequilibrium might explain the correlated functional status among segregating V segments, but an unknown experimental factor could not be excluded.

Note on this clone: Its antigen target is currently unknown. No base quality information exists; no much larger clone differs at one position.

Spanning cysteine to phenylalanine, the CDR3 consists of 20 amino acids. Just CDR3 DNA is preserved here, 60 bases in frame from base 1. The germline V gene (reference sequence) specifies MNHEY as CDR1 and SMNVEV as CDR2. Trimming removed 7 bases from V and 0 bases from J, leaving 25 bases between the germline ends. The library was generated by the immunoSEQ multiplex PCR assay. For the multiplex PCR, a mixture combining 60 forward primers for TCR Vbeta segments and 13 reverse primers for TCR Jbeta segments was used. Amplification of the CDR3 region of rearranged TCR beta genes was performed with a multiplex PCR assay on genomic DNA. On the Illumina HiSeq System, the amplified TCR beta libraries were sequenced as 87-base-pair reads. The source study handled its data this way. A later analysis tallied around 87 million unique TCR beta chains across the 700 or so repertoires, and some 10 million of those chains were shared by two or more donors. Raw reads were error-corrected and collapsed into unique sequences by a nearest-neighbor algorithm in which closely related sequences were merged to remove PCR and sequencing errors. To assign V, D and J gene segments, CDR3 sequences were aligned to IMGT reference sequences. For a sequence to be retained, a match of at least six nucleotides to both a V gene segment and a J gene segment was required. Rearrangements were classified as productive when the CDR3 lacked stop codons and remained in frame with V and J, and all other rearrangements were classified as non-productive. Following IMGT convention, CDR3 was defined as the stretch from the second conserved V-encoded cysteine up to the conserved J-encoded phenylalanine. The earlier analysis of some 580 of the donors excluded any sequence lacking an unambiguous match to a single V gene segment. An earlier analysis of fewer than 750 of the donors called V segments functional above 56.7% productive rearrangements and segregating when the between-donor standard deviation exceeded 5%. A statistical classification framework was developed to diagnose cytomegalovirus status using the catalog of TCR beta chain sequences. V and J gene assignment, in a later analysis, came from comparing TCR nucleotide sequences with IMGT/GENE-DB human TR gene sequences. A later analysis assigned CDR3 sequences and most-parsimonious VDJ recombination scenarios with the TCRdist pipeline. In a later analysis, every TCR beta chain was defined by the combination of its CDR3 amino acid sequence and its V-gene family, and reads without a unique V-gene family were dropped. In a later analysis, fewer than 650 highly shared, low-generation-probability nucleotide sequences were removed to address suspected cross-contamination and a sequencing artifact. In a later analysis, a clonal expansion index for each public chain was calculated from normalized within-repertoire ranks of inferred template counts. A later analysis computed generation probabilities with a VDJ recombination model fitted to out-of-frame rearrangements, and checked the results against IGoR. Hypergeometric tests were used in a later analysis to score TCR-TCR, TCR-HLA and TCR-CMV co-occurrence, with a repertoire-size bias correction applied to the TCR pairs. A later analysis estimated false discovery rates by permuting HLA or CMV assignments 20 times. In a later analysis, co-occurring TCRs were grouped with DBSCAN, and TCRdist sequence similarity was added when clustering was performed within HLA-allele-positive subsets. Repertoires with fewer than 30,000 or more than 120,000 public chains were left out of co-occurrence clustering, as were five repertoires with anomalous nucleotide sharing. Not all clones reach the TCRdb copy of this immuneACCESS table, which keeps in-frame sequences only. Checked studies attribute under half of the gap to unresolved V genes and leave the rest unexplained. V, J and clone size derive from that table, while D and trimming were established from the DNA sequence. The table for this sample lists about 73,000 clones; 65% to 80% of them were counted only once. The ten largest clonotypes hold 9.5% to 15% of the sample.

The cohort was made up of under 800 healthy bone marrow donors. All cohort members were sampled while nominally healthy, although unrecorded immune exposures were likely present. The donor was CMV seronegative and was included in the group of about 400 seronegative cohort members. Every donor gave a peripheral blood sample, and the peripheral blood mononuclear cells from that sample were used for TCR beta sequencing. The Qiagen DNeasy Blood Extraction Kit was used to extract genomic DNA from the blood cell samples. This clonotype was sampled from a man between 65 and 85 years old in good health and CMV-seronegative. The sequenced sample consisted of PBMCs. The chain couples TRBV27 to TRBJ2-6; TRBD1 could be the D gene, as 6 bases match. The sequenced DNA is TGTGCCAGCATTTCCGACCAGGGGAACTACCTTTTCTCTGGGGCCAACGTCCTGACTTTC. Its translation reads: CASISDQGNYLFSGANVLTF.